This T cell receptor beta chain stems from a study of cytomegalovirus exposure and HLA in healthy donors. Study in general: An earlier analysis found some 100 million unique TCR beta sequences from about 190 million T cells.

60 Vbeta and 13 Jbeta primers were used in PCR. Produced via immunoSEQ multiplex PCR; TCRdb's table is partial and in-frame only. The sample comprises about 240,000 clones, around 80% of which are singletons, and about 0.47% rests with the top ten. Germline V gene data show CDR1 as GTSNPN and CDR2 as SVGIG (reference sequence). With 0 bases clipped from V and 8 bases from J, the junction kept 6 bases outside the gene matches. This CDR3 spans 15 amino acids. The sample taken for sequencing was PBMCs. This TCR derives from a boy aged 10-17 years in good health and CMV-seronegative. This chain connects TRBV30 to TRBJ1-6; 8 bases fit TRBD1. The CDR3 sequence is CAWSVSGTGDSPLHF. The CDR3 DNA is TGTGCCTGGAGTGTAAGTGGGACAGGTGATTCACCCCTCCACTTT.